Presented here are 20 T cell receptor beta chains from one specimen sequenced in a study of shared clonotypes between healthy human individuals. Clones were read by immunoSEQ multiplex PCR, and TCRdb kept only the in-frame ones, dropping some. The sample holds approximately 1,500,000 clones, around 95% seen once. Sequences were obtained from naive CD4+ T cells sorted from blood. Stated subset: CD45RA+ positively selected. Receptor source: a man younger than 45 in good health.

CDR3 nucleotides: TGTGCCAGCAGCCTCAGGGGGCCGAACACTGAAGCTTTCTTT. It translates to CASSLRGPNTEAFF. This rearrangement joins TRBV27 to TRBJ1-1; TRBD1 aligns across 8 bases. The CDR3 has 14 amino acids. The V gene's germline CDR1 is MNHEY and CDR2 SMNVEV (reference sequence). J lost 1 base, V lost 6 bases, and 4 bases had no gene match.

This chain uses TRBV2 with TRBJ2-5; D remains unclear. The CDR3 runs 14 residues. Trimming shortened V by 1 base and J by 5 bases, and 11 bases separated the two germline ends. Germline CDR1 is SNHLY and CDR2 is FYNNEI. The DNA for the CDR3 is TGTGCCAGCAGTGAAGGTCGACCTAAGGAGACCCAGTACTTC. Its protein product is CASSEGRPKETQYF.

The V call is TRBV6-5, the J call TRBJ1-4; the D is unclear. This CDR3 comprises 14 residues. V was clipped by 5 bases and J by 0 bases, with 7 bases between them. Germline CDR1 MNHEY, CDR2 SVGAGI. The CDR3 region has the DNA TGTGCCAGCAGTCCCAAGGCAACTAATGAAAAACTGTTTTTT. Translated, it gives CASSPKATNEKLFF.

The DNA of the CDR3 is TGTGCCAGCATTGGGGGGCGGCTTGGCTACACCTTC. Its translation: CASIGGRLGYTF. V usage is TRBV28 and J usage is TRBJ1-2; D perhaps matches TRBD1 (6 bases). The CDR3 contains 12 residues. The germline V gene has CDR1 MDHEN and CDR2 SYDVKM. V was shortened by 7 bases and J by 7 bases, with 13 bases between the two germline ends.

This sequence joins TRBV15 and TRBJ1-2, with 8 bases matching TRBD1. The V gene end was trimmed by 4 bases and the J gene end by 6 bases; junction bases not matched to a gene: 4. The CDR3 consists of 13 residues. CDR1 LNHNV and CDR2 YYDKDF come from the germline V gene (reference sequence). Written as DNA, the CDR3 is TGTGCCACCAGCACCCCGACAGGGGATGGCTACACCTTC. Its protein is CATSTPTGDGYTF.

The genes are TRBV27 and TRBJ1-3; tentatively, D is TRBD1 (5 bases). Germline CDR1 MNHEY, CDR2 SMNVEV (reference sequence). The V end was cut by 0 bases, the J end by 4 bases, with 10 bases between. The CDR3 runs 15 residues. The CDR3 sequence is CASSLSVGRGNTIYF. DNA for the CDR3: TGTGCCAGCAGTTTATCCGTGGGACGCGGAAACACCATATATTTT.

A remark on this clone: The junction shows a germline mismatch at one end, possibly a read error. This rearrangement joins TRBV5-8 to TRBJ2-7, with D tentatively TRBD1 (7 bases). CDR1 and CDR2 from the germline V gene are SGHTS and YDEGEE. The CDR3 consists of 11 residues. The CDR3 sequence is CASSWGTVGGF. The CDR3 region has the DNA TGTGCCAGCAGCTGGGGGACAGTCGGGGGCTTC.

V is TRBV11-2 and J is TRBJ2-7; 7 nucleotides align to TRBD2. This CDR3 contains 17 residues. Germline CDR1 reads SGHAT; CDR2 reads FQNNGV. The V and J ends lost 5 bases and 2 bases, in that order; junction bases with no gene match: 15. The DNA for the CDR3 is TGTGCCAGCAGCCTCTCCCCTCCCGGGACTACTACCTACGAGCAGTACTTC. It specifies CASSLSPPGTTTYEQYF. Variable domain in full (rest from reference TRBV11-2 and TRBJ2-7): EAGVAQSPRYKIIEKRQSVAFWCNPISGHATLYWYQQILGQGPKLLIQFQNNGVVDDSQLPKDRFSAERLKGVDSTLKIQPAKLEDSAVYLCASSLSPPGTTTYEQYFGPGTRLTVT.

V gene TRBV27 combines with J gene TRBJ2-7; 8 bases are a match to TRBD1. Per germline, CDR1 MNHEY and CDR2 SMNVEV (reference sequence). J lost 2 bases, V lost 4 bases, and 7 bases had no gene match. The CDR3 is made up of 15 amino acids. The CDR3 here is CASSSLWDRPYEQYF. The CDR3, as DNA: TGTGCCAGCAGTTCACTCTGGGACAGGCCCTACGAGCAGTACTTC.

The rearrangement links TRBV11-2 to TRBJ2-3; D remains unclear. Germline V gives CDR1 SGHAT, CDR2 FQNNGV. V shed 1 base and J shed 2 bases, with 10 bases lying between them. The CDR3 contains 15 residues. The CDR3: CASSLVSRYTDTQYF. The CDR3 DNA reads TGTGCCAGCAGCTTAGTTTCCAGATACACAGATACGCAGTATTTT.

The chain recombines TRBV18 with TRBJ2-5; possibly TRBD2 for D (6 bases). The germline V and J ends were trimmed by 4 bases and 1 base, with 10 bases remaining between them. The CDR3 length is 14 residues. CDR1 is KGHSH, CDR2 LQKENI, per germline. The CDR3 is CASSRGTLQETQYF. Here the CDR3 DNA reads TGTGCCAGCTCACGCGGGACTCTCCAAGAGACCCAGTACTTC.

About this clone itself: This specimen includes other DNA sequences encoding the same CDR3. For the CDR3, the DNA is TGCGCCAGCAGTCGGGACAGGGTATATGGCTACACCTTC. This encodes CASSRDRVYGYTF. This rearrangement joins TRBV5-1 to TRBJ1-2; 9 nucleotides agree with TRBD1. The CDR3 is 13 amino acids. Trimming cost V 5 bases and J 5 bases; bases outside gene matches: 4. Germline assignment: CDR1 SGHRS and CDR2 YFSETQ. The whole variable domain, filled in from reference TRBV5-1 and TRBJ1-2, reads KAGVTQTPRYLIKTRGQQVTLSCSPISGHRSVSWYQQTPGQGLQFLFEYFSETQRNKGNFPGRFSGRQFSNSRSEMNVSTLELGDSALYLCASSRDRVYGYTFGSGTRLTVV.

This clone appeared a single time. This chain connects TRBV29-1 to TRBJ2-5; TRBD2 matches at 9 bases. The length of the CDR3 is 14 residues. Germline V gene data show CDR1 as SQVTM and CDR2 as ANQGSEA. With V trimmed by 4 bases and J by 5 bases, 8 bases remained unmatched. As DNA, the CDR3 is TGCAGCGTTGTTAGCGGGAGTTGGGTTGAGACCCAGTACTTC. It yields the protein CSVVSGSWVETQYF.

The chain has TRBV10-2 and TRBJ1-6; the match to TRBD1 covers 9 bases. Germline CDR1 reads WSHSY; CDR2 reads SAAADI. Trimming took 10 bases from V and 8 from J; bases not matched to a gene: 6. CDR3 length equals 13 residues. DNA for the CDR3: TGCGCCACCTCGACAGGGGGGCATTCACCCCTCCACTTT. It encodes CATSTGGHSPLHF.

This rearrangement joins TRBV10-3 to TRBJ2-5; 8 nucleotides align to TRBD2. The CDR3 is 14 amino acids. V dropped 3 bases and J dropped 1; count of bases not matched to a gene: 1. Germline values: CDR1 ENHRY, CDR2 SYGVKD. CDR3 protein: CAISEGTSQETQYF. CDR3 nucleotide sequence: TGTGCCATCAGTGAAGGGACTAGCCAAGAGACCCAGTACTTC.

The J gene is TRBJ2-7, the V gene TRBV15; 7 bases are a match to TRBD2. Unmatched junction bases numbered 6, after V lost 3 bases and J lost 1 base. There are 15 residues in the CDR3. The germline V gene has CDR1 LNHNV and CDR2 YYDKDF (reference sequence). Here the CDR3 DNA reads TGTGCCACCAGCAGGGGCCCGGGGGGATCCTACGAGCAGTACTTC. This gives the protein CATSRGPGGSYEQYF. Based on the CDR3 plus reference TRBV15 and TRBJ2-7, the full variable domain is DAMVIQNPRYQVTQFGKPVTLSCSQTLNHNVMYWYQQKSSQAPKLLFHYYDKDFNNEADTPDNFQSRRPNTSFCFLDIRSPGLGDTAMYLCATSRGPGGSYEQYFGPGTRLTVT.

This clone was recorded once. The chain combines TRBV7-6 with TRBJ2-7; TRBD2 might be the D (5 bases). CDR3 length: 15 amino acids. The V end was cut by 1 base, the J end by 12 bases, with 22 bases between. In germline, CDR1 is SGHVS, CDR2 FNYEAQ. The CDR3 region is CASSLDEGSYEFSYF. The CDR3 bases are TGTGCCAGCAGCTTAGATGAGGGCAGCTACGAATTTTCGTACTTC.

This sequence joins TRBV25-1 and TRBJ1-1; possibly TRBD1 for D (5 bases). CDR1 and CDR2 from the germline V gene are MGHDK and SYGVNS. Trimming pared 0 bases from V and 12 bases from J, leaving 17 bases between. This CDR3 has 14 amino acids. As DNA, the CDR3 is TGTGCCAGCAGTGAATATAGGTCCCGGGGACGGACTTTCTTT. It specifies CASSEYRSRGRTFF. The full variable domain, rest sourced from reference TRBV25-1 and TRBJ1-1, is EADIYQTPRYLVIGTGKKITLECSQTMGHDKMYWYQQDPGMELHLIHYSYGVNSTEKGDLSSESTVSRIRTEHFPLTLESARPSHTSQYLCASSEYRSRGRTFFGQGTRLTVV.

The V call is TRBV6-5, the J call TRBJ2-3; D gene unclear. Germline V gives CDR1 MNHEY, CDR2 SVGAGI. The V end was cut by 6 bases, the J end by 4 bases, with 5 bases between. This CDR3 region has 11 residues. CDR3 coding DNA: TGTGCCAGCAGCCGATCAGATACGCAGTATTTT. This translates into CASSRSDTQYF.

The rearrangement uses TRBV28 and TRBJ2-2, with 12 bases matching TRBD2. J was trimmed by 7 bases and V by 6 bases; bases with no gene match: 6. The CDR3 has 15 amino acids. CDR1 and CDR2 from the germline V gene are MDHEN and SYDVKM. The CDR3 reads CASSRLAGVVGELFF. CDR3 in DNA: TGTGCCAGCAGCCGACTAGCGGGAGTTGTCGGGGAGCTGTTTTTT.